The 32 T cell receptor beta chains presented below share a single source sample, sequenced in a study of cytomegalovirus exposure and HLA in healthy donors. Primers: 60 Vbeta forward and 13 Jbeta reverse. TCRdb keeps only in-frame clones here, not all; method: immunoSEQ multiplex PCR. The sample has roughly 130,000 clones, approximately 80% seen once; the top ten hold roughly 3%. The sample was PBMCs. The receptors originated from a man aged 50-59 years in good health and CMV-seronegative.

The chain has TRBV5-1 and TRBJ1-2; D not certain. The CDR3 covers 15 residues. Germline V gene lookup returns CDR1 SGHRS and CDR2 YFSETQ. V lost 2 bases and J 0 bases, leaving 11 bases between the germline ends. Written as DNA, the CDR3 is TGCGCCAGCAGCTTAACACAGCCGACTAACTATGGCTACACCTTC. It yields the protein CASSLTQPTNYGYTF.

The CDR3 is CASRATDSIYEQYF. The CDR3 DNA sequence: TGTGCCAGCAGGGCAACGGACTCAATCTACGAGCAGTACTTC. The J gene is TRBJ2-7, the V gene TRBV6-5; weak D call: TRBD2 (5 bases). V was shortened by 6 bases and J by 3 bases, with 15 bases between the two germline ends. Per the germline V gene, CDR1 is MNHEY and CDR2 is SVGAGI. This CDR3 has 14 amino acids.

The chain recombines TRBV18 with TRBJ1-1; 8 bases fit TRBD1. Unmatched junction bases numbered 4, after V lost 3 bases and J lost 4 bases. The CDR3 covers 14 residues. Germline CDR1 KGHSH, CDR2 LQKENI. The CDR3 region is CASSPRTGSTEAFF. Written as DNA, the CDR3 is TGTGCCAGCTCACCCCGGACAGGGTCCACTGAAGCTTTCTTT.

This chain connects TRBV6-5 to TRBJ1-2, with D possibly TRBD1 on 6 matching bases. Trimming pared 6 bases from V and 4 bases from J, leaving 15 bases between. Germline lookup yields CDR1 MNHEY and CDR2 SVGAGI. The CDR3 sequence is 14 residues long. The CDR3 loop reads CASRAGTLTYGYTF. In DNA form, the CDR3 reads TGTGCCAGCAGAGCCGGGACATTAACCTATGGCTACACCTTC.

V gene TRBV7-9 combines with J gene TRBJ2-5, with 14 bases aligning to TRBD2. The germline V gene has CDR1 SEHNR and CDR2 FQNEAQ (reference sequence). Unmatched junction bases numbered 1, after V lost 5 bases and J lost 2 bases. The CDR3 is 15 residues long. CDR3: CASSRTSGGQETQYF. For the CDR3, the DNA is TGTGCCAGCAGCCGGACTAGCGGGGGGCAAGAGACCCAGTACTTC. Drawing the rest from reference TRBV7-9 and TRBJ2-5, the complete variable domain is DTGVSQNPRHKITKRGQNVTFRCDPISEHNRLYWYRQTLGQGPEFLTYFQNEAQLEKSRLLSDRFSAERPKGSFSTLEIQRTEQGDSAMYLCASSRTSGGQETQYFGPGTRLLVL.

V and J are TRBV5-1 and TRBJ1-4, with D perhaps TRBD1 (5 bases). The V and J ends lost 4 bases and 7 bases respectively, with 20 bases between them. The CDR3 spans 16 residues. Germline lookup yields CDR1 SGHRS and CDR2 YFSETQ. CDR3 DNA: TGCGCCAGCAGCCCCCTGGGGCAGGGTTTGATTGAAAAACTGTTTTTT. Its translation: CASSPLGQGLIEKLFF.

The chain uses TRBV30 and TRBJ2-3, with TRBD2 matching over 13 bases. The length of the CDR3 is 15 residues. Germline-derived CDR1 and CDR2 are GTSNPN and SVGIG (reference sequence). J lost 5 bases, V lost 3 bases, and 5 bases had no gene match. CDR3 residues: CAWSGLAGARDTQYF. CDR3 nucleotide sequence: TGTGCCTGGAGCGGACTAGCGGGGGCAAGAGATACGCAGTATTTT.

The chain carries TRBV4-1 and TRBJ1-1; TRBD1 might be the D (6 bases). V gave up 3 bases and J gave up 7 bases, with 12 bases separating them. This CDR3 contains 13 residues. The V gene's germline CDR1 is MGHRA and CDR2 YSYEKL. Written as DNA, the CDR3 is TGCGCCAGCAGCCACGGGGGGCAGAATGAAGCTTTCTTT. Translating it yields CASSHGGQNEAFF.

V is TRBV5-1 and J is TRBJ1-4; D is uncertain. Germline V gene lookup returns CDR1 SGHRS and CDR2 YFSETQ. This CDR3 has 14 amino acids. V was clipped by 5 bases and J by 2 bases, with 10 bases between them. Here the CDR3 DNA reads TGCGCCAGCAGAGACGGGTCCACTAATGAAAAACTGTTTTTT. Protein: CASRDGSTNEKLFF.

The V gene is TRBV18, the J gene TRBJ2-1; the D gene is possibly TRBD1 (6 bases). The CDR3 is made up of 15 amino acids. V was trimmed by 8 bases and J by 3 bases, leaving 17 bases between them. Per the germline V gene, CDR1 is KGHSH and CDR2 is LQKENI. As DNA, the CDR3 is TGTGCCAGCCCTCCGGGACATCTGAACTACAATGAGCAGTTCTTC. Translated, it gives CASPPGHLNYNEQFF.

V and J are TRBV7-9 and TRBJ1-1; TRBD1 might be the D (6 bases). Trimming shortened V by 2 bases and J by 5 bases, and 21 bases separated the two germline ends. Germline V lookup: CDR1 SEHNR, CDR2 FQNEAQ (reference sequence). This CDR3 contains 17 residues. CDR3 sequence: CASSLPPGRTVSTEAFF. Written as DNA, the CDR3 is TGTGCCAGCAGCTTACCGCCCGGGCGGACAGTTTCTACTGAAGCTTTCTTT.

The chain uses TRBV4-1 and TRBJ1-2; 10 bases fit TRBD1. Germline V gives CDR1 MGHRA, CDR2 YSYEKL. The junction had 4 bases not matched to a gene; V was cut back by 3 bases and J by 6 bases. The CDR3 consists of 14 residues. CDR3 in amino acids: CASSHPGQGNGYTF. CDR3 nucleotides: TGCGCCAGCAGCCATCCGGGACAGGGGAATGGCTACACCTTC.

The genes are TRBV5-5 and TRBJ1-1, with D maybe TRBD1 (5 bases). V lost 4 bases to trimming and J lost 6 bases, with 13 bases between them. The CDR3 loop spans 13 amino acids. In germline, CDR1 is SGHKS, CDR2 YYEKEE (reference sequence). CDR3 coding DNA: TGTGCCAGCAGCCGCGGGGGATCCGCTGAAGCTTTCTTT. Encoded protein: CASSRGGSAEAFF.

The chain uses TRBV30 and TRBJ2-1; 10 bases line up with TRBD2. The CDR3 runs 15 residues. V was pared by 3 bases and J by 2 bases, with 4 bases of the junction left unmatched. Germline lookup yields CDR1 GTSNPN and CDR2 SVGIG (reference sequence). The CDR3 DNA sequence: TGTGCCTGGAGCGACACTAGCGGGGCCTACAATGAGCAGTTCTTC. Translated: CAWSDTSGAYNEQFF.

Only a few counts were recorded for this clone. V and J are TRBV7-6 and TRBJ2-3; 9 positions agree with TRBD1. The CDR3 length is 16 residues. Germline CDR1 is SGHVS and CDR2 is FNYEAQ. V shed 5 bases, J shed 4 bases, and the junction held 10 bases outside the gene matches. The CDR3 loop reads CASSQGGQGVADTQYF. DNA for the CDR3: TGTGCCAGCAGCCAAGGGGGACAGGGTGTTGCAGATACGCAGTATTTT. Full variable domain (remainder filled in from reference TRBV7-6 and TRBJ2-3): GAGVSQSPRYKVTKRGQDVALRCDPISGHVSLYWYRQALGQGPEFLTYFNYEAQQDKSGLPNDRFSAERPEGSISTLTIQRTEQRDSAMYRCASSQGGQGVADTQYFGPGTRLTVL.

V gene TRBV6-5 combines with J gene TRBJ1-1; D may be TRBD1 (5 bases). Germline V gene lookup returns CDR1 MNHEY and CDR2 SVGAGI. Trimming left V 6 bases short and J 4 bases short, with 15 bases between. This CDR3 is 14 amino acids long. CDR3 sequence: CASSRGGGGTEAFF. The CDR3, as DNA: TGTGCCAGCAGCCGGGGGGGAGGAGGCACTGAAGCTTTCTTT.

The chain carries TRBV5-1 and TRBJ2-7, with TRBD1 matching over 7 bases. V shed 4 bases and J 1 base; nucleotides not matched to a gene: 8. Germline assignment: CDR1 SGHRS and CDR2 YFSETQ. The CDR3 spans 15 residues. CDR3 nucleotides: TGCGCCAGCAGCCTAGACAGGGTAGTATCCTACGAGCAGTACTTC. It yields the protein CASSLDRVVSYEQYF.

The chain joins TRBV18 to TRBJ2-3; no firm D call. CDR1 and CDR2 from the germline V gene are KGHSH and LQKENI. The CDR3 contains 15 residues. V lost 4 bases and J 1 base, leaving 12 bases between the germline ends. For the CDR3, the DNA is TGTGCCAGCTCACAGTCGGGTGTGGGCACAGATACGCAGTATTTT. This gives the protein CASSQSGVGTDTQYF.

Only a few counts were recorded for this clone. The chain couples TRBV7-8 to TRBJ1-4; D is uncertain. Looked up from germline, CDR1 is SGHVS and CDR2 is FQNEAQ. The CDR3 extends over 15 amino acids. Trimming removed 1 base at V and 3 bases at J, with 9 bases between. The CDR3 DNA is TGTGCCAGCAGCTTAGTTGGGCAGCCTAATGAAAAACTGTTTTTT. As protein: CASSLVGQPNEKLFF.

The chain employs TRBV10-3 and TRBJ1-3; D gene unclear. The germline CDR1 and CDR2 sequences are ENHRY and SYGVKD. The CDR3 has 13 residues. Trimming stripped 7 bases from V and 0 bases from J, with 7 bases between. Written as DNA, the CDR3 is TGTGCCATCACTCCGTTCTCTGGAAACACCATATATTTT. This codes for CAITPFSGNTIYF.

V gene TRBV5-1 combines with J gene TRBJ1-5; TRBD1 agrees at 7 bases. Germline V gene sequence: CDR1 SGHRS, CDR2 YFSETQ. V trimming: 0 bases; J trimming: 8 bases; junction bases outside the gene matches: 8. There are 15 residues in the CDR3. This chain's CDR3 is CASSLAGTDEEPQHF. The CDR3 DNA sequence: TGCGCCAGCAGCTTGGCCGGGACAGACGAGGAGCCCCAGCATTTT.

The V gene is TRBV29-1, the J gene TRBJ2-1; 11 bases are a match to TRBD2. V lost 4 bases, J lost 5 bases, and 7 bases stayed unmatched. Germline CDR1 is SQVTM and CDR2 is ANQGSEA. The CDR3 loop spans 15 amino acids. For the CDR3, the DNA is TGCAGCGTTGGAGCTAGCGGGGGGTCTGACAATGAGCAGTTCTTC. This gives the protein CSVGASGGSDNEQFF.

V gene TRBV27 combines with J gene TRBJ2-4, with D hard to call. The CDR3 contains 17 residues. V was trimmed by 5 bases and J by 0 bases, leaving 17 bases between them. Looked up from germline, CDR1 is MNHEY and CDR2 is SMNVEV (reference sequence). The CDR3 protein is CASSPVYKPLAKNIQYF. DNA of the CDR3: TGTGCCAGCAGTCCGGTATATAAGCCGTTAGCCAAAAACATTCAGTACTTC.

The chain joins TRBV7-9 to TRBJ1-1; the D gene is possibly TRBD1 (6 bases). This CDR3 region has 15 residues. Trimming shortened V by 4 bases and J by 4 bases, and 16 bases separated the two germline ends. Per the germline V gene, CDR1 is SEHNR and CDR2 is FQNEAQ (reference sequence). The CDR3 coding sequence is TGTGCCAGCAGCTCGTACAGGGTTATCGGCACTGAAGCTTTCTTT. Its protein is CASSSYRVIGTEAFF.

This clone was found a few times. The J gene is TRBJ1-3, the V gene TRBV19; perhaps TRBD1 as D (6 bases). This CDR3 is built from 15 residues. Germline loops: CDR1 LNHDA, CDR2 SQIVND (reference sequence). Trimming removed 5 bases at V and 0 bases at J, with 11 bases between. In DNA form, the CDR3 reads TGTGCCAGTAGTCCGGACAGCCGCTCTGGAAACACCATATATTTT. Its translation is CASSPDSRSGNTIYF.

DNA for the CDR3: TGTGCCAGCACCCGGACGGATCAGCGGTATGGCTACACCTTC. It yields the protein CASTRTDQRYGYTF. The J gene is TRBJ1-2, the V gene TRBV2; the D is unclear. V was cut by 7 bases and J by 5 bases, with 17 bases left in between. CDR1 SNHLY and CDR2 FYNNEI come from the germline V gene. The CDR3 covers 14 residues.

This clone has just one count. The chain uses TRBV5-1 and TRBJ2-1, with D perhaps TRBD2 (7 bases). This CDR3 region has 16 residues. Trimming removed 2 bases at V and 6 bases at J, with 18 bases between. Germline CDR1 is SGHRS and CDR2 is YFSETQ. The chain's CDR3 is CASSLRGGRGVNEQFF. The CDR3 DNA is TGCGCCAGCAGCTTAAGGGGGGGCAGGGGAGTCAATGAGCAGTTCTTC.

J is TRBJ2-7 and V is TRBV11-2; D call uncertain. The ends were cut back, 2 bases at V and 8 bases at J, with 10 bases in the middle. Germline values: CDR1 SGHAT, CDR2 FQNNGV. The CDR3 consists of 12 residues. The CDR3 DNA reads as TGTGCCAGCAGCTTATACTCCCCTCAGCAGTACTTC. Encoded protein: CASSLYSPQQYF.

CDR3 sequence reads: CASSSPGGVYEQYF. Here the CDR3 DNA reads TGTGCCAGCAGTTCCCCCGGGGGGGTCTACGAGCAGTACTTC. V is TRBV7-2 and J is TRBJ2-7, with 8 nucleotides matching TRBD2. This CDR3 comprises 14 residues. CDR1 is SGHTA, CDR2 FQGNSA, per germline. V was clipped by 6 bases and J by 3 bases; unmatched bases: 7.

The rearrangement uses TRBV18 and TRBJ1-1; D ambiguous. The CDR3 covers 16 residues. Germline V gives CDR1 KGHSH, CDR2 LQKENI. V shed 2 bases and J shed 1 base, with 14 bases lying between them. As DNA, the CDR3 is TGTGCCAGCTCACCAGCTGGCGGACTACGGAACACTGAAGCTTTCTTT. This translates into CASSPAGGLRNTEAFF.

The table lists this clone with a count of one. The gene calls are TRBV11-1 and TRBJ2-3, with D possibly TRBD2 on 5 matching bases. CDR1 is SGHAT, CDR2 FQDESV, per germline (reference sequence). The CDR3 totals 12 residues. The ends were cut back, 4 bases at V and 6 bases at J, with 8 bases in the middle. CDR3 nucleotide sequence: TGTGCCAGCAGCTCTTTAGCGGATACGCAGTATTTT. This translates into CASSSLADTQYF.

This sequence joins TRBV30 and TRBJ2-5; a weak D match, TRBD2 (5 bases). This CDR3 has 14 amino acids. Germline lookup yields CDR1 GTSNPN and CDR2 SVGIG (reference sequence). The V and J ends lost 0 bases and 1 base respectively, with 9 bases between them. CDR3: CAWSVWELQETQYF. CDR3 coding DNA: TGTGCCTGGAGTGTATGGGAGCTCCAAGAGACCCAGTACTTC. Based on the CDR3 plus reference TRBV30 and TRBJ2-5, the full variable domain is SQTIHQWPATLVQPVGSPLSLECTVEGTSNPNLYWYRQAAGRGLQLLFYSVGIGQISSEVPQNLSASRPQDRQFILSSKKLLLSDSGFYLCAWSVWELQETQYFGPGTRLLVL.